The 26 T cell receptor beta chains below were found in one sample sequenced in a study of cytomegalovirus exposure and HLA in healthy donors. Primers for the PCR totalled 60 Vbeta and 13 Jbeta. This table comes from immunoSEQ multiplex PCR, and its TCRdb copy is limited to in-frame clones, with some not included. Here the sample spans some 160,000 clones, around 72% being singletons. Specimen: PBMCs. The receptors were gathered from a man aged 35-49 years in good health and CMV-seronegative.

This chain connects TRBV18 to TRBJ2-5; weak D call: TRBD2 (5 bases). V lost 2 bases to trimming and J lost 5 bases, with 15 bases between them. The CDR3 sequence is 15 residues long. Germline V lookup: CDR1 KGHSH, CDR2 LQKENI. The CDR3 spells CASSPSHAGLETQYF. The CDR3 coding sequence is TGTGCCAGCTCACCATCCCACGCGGGTCTCGAGACCCAGTACTTC. The entire variable domain, with the rest obtained from reference TRBV18 and TRBJ2-5, is as follows: NAGVMQNPRHLVRRRGQEARLRCSPMKGHSHVYWYRQLPEEGLKFMVYLQKENIIDESGMPKERFSAEFPKEGPSILRIQQVVRGDSAAYFCASSPSHAGLETQYFGPGTRLLVL.

This chain uses TRBV4-1 with TRBJ2-3; maybe TRBD1 (6 bases). Looked up from germline, CDR1 is MGHRA and CDR2 is YSYEKL. With 3 bases removed from V and 3 bases from J, the gap between germline ends came to 13 bases. The CDR3 runs 15 residues. The CDR3 loop is CASSQADQGTDTQYF. DNA for the CDR3: TGCGCCAGCAGCCAGGCCGACCAGGGGACAGATACGCAGTATTTT.

The V gene is TRBV28, the J gene TRBJ1-3; the D gene is possibly TRBD1 (6 bases). V dropped 6 bases and J dropped 3 bases, with 12 bases sitting between them. Germline-derived CDR1 and CDR2 are MDHEN and SYDVKM. This CDR3 has 14 amino acids. The CDR3 DNA reads as TGTGCCAGCAGCATACAGGGAAATGGAAACACCATATATTTT. Translated, it gives CASSIQGNGNTIYF. Drawing the rest from reference TRBV28 and TRBJ1-3, the complete variable domain is DVKVTQSSRYLVKRTGEKVFLECVQDMDHENMFWYRQDPGLGLRLIYFSYDVKMKEKGDIPEGYSVSREKKERFSLILESASTNQTSMYLCASSIQGNGNTIYFGEGSWLTVV.

This clone has more than one count but fewer than ten. The rearrangement joins TRBV6-5 to TRBJ2-7, with D perhaps TRBD1 (6 bases). The germline CDR1 and CDR2 sequences are MNHEY and SVGAGI. The CDR3 length is 13 residues. V was shortened by 6 bases and J by 3 bases, with 12 bases between the two germline ends. This CDR3 reads CASSQGTYYEQYF. Written as DNA, the CDR3 is TGTGCCAGCAGCCAGGGGACATACTACGAGCAGTACTTC.

The chain carries TRBV19 and TRBJ1-1; 8 bases fit TRBD1. Per the germline V gene, CDR1 is LNHDA and CDR2 is SQIVND (reference sequence). The CDR3 extends over 13 amino acids. V lost 3 bases to trimming and J lost 5 bases; unmatched junction nucleotides: 2. The CDR3 reads CASSITGGTEAFF. The CDR3 DNA follows: TGTGCCAGTAGTATTACAGGGGGGACTGAAGCTTTCTTT.

The chain joins TRBV6-1 to TRBJ2-3; 8 bases are shared with TRBD2. The CDR3 runs to 15 residues. CDR1 is MNHNS and CDR2 is SASEGT in the germline V gene. The V segment lost 4 bases and the J segment 1 base; nucleotides outside the gene matches: 4. CDR3 in amino acids: CASSGAAGGTDTQYF. The CDR3 coding sequence is TGTGCCAGCAGTGGAGCAGCGGGAGGCACAGATACGCAGTATTTT.

A remark on this clone: Distinct nucleotide sequences in the sample also encode this CDR3. The rearrangement uses TRBV4-3 and TRBJ2-7; a weak D match, TRBD2 (5 bases). The CDR3 runs 13 residues. Germline CDR1 reads LGHNA; CDR2 reads YSLEER. V gave up 3 bases and J gave up 2 bases, with 8 bases separating them. CDR3: CASSQELAYEQYF. For the CDR3, the DNA is TGCGCCAGCAGCCAGGAACTAGCCTACGAGCAGTACTTC.

Concerning this clone: The same CDR3 arises from other DNA sequences in this sample as well. In DNA, the CDR3 is TGTGCCAGCAGTTTATCGGGAGGGTCCCCCTACGAGCAGTACTTC. Protein: CASSLSGGSPYEQYF. V is TRBV27 and J is TRBJ2-7, with TRBD2 matching over 7 bases. J lost 2 bases, V lost 0 bases, and 4 bases had no gene match. Per germline, CDR1 MNHEY and CDR2 SMNVEV (reference sequence). CDR3 size: 15 residues.

The J gene is TRBJ2-7, the V gene TRBV18; 7 bases map to TRBD1. The CDR3 runs to 15 residues. V lost 3 bases and J lost 0; bases outside the gene matches: 5. CDR1 is KGHSH and CDR2 is LQKENI in the germline V gene. DNA for the CDR3: TGTGCCAGCTCACCTAACAGGGGTGGCTCCTACGAGCAGTACTTC. This translates into CASSPNRGGSYEQYF.

The CDR3 spells CASSVMRVANVLTF. CDR3 nucleotide sequence: TGTGCCAGCAGCGTAATGAGGGTTGCCAACGTCCTGACTTTC. The chain couples TRBV9 to TRBJ2-6; possible D gene TRBD2, 5 bases. CDR1 is SGDLS and CDR2 is YYNGEE in the germline V gene. The CDR3 runs to 14 residues. V was trimmed by 1 base and J by 7 bases, leaving 9 bases between them.

V and J are TRBV28 and TRBJ2-7, with 10 bases fitting TRBD2. CDR1 MDHEN and CDR2 SYDVKM come from the germline V gene. J gave up 3 bases and V 6 bases, and 5 bases lay outside the gene matches. The CDR3 covers 14 residues. CDR3 sequence: CASRYSGGIYEQYF. The CDR3 DNA reads TGTGCCAGCAGGTATAGCGGGGGGATCTACGAGCAGTACTTC.

The genes are TRBV28 and TRBJ2-1, with 9 bases fitting TRBD2. V lost 5 bases to trimming and J lost 0 bases; unmatched junction nucleotides: 5. Germline V lookup: CDR1 MDHEN, CDR2 SYDVKM. This CDR3 has 16 residues. The CDR3 DNA follows: TGTGCCAGCAGTCCCAATAGCGGGAGCTCCTACAATGAGCAGTTCTTC. It translates to CASSPNSGSSYNEQFF.

J is TRBJ2-1 and V is TRBV27, with D tentatively TRBD1 (6 bases). Trimming took 5 bases from V and 2 from J, leaving 22 bases between them. From germline, CDR1 is MNHEY and CDR2 SMNVEV (reference sequence). This CDR3 region has 18 residues. CDR3 nucleotides: TGTGCCAGCAGTCTTGGGGGCTATACAGCGAACCCCTACAATGAGCAGTTCTTC. Its protein is CASSLGGYTANPYNEQFF.

The V call is TRBV9, the J call TRBJ2-6, with D possibly being TRBD1 (5 bases). Germline V gene data show CDR1 as SGDLS and CDR2 as YYNGEE. This CDR3 is built from 16 residues. Trimming left V 1 base short and J 1 base short, with 9 bases between. Here the CDR3 reads CASSVRSGSGANVLTF. DNA of the CDR3: TGTGCCAGCAGCGTAAGATCAGGGTCTGGGGCCAACGTCCTGACTTTC.

In its sample, this clone was seen once. This rearrangement joins TRBV10-3 to TRBJ2-7, with a weak D call TRBD2 (6 bases). V was shortened by 8 bases and J by 5 bases, with 13 bases between the two germline ends. CDR3 length: 12 amino acids. Germline V gene data show CDR1 as ENHRY and CDR2 as SYGVKD. CDR3 nucleotides: TGTGCCATCTGGGGGGAAGGTGACGAGCAGTACTTC. It specifies CAIWGEGDEQYF.

The V call is TRBV4-1, the J call TRBJ2-7; TRBD1 matches 11 bases. Germline V gene sequence: CDR1 MGHRA, CDR2 YSYEKL. Trimming at V came to 2 bases and at J to 2 bases, leaving 5 bases not matched to a gene. The CDR3 sequence is 16 residues long. The CDR3 protein is CASSQFVGQGAYEQYF. The CDR3 DNA sequence: TGCGCCAGCAGCCAATTTGTGGGACAGGGGGCCTACGAGCAGTACTTC.

A few counts support this clone. The CDR3 region is CASSSPGGRDYEQYF. As DNA, the CDR3 is TGTGCCAGCAGCTCCCCAGGGGGGCGGGACTACGAGCAGTACTTC. The chain links TRBV7-8 to TRBJ2-7, with D possibly TRBD1 on 7 matching bases. The V and J ends lost 4 bases and 3 bases respectively, with 16 bases between them. The CDR3 covers 15 residues. The germline gives CDR1 SGHVS, CDR2 FQNEAQ. The full variable domain, completed using reference TRBV7-8 and TRBJ2-7, is GAGVSQSPRYKVAKRGQDVALRCDPISGHVSLFWYQQALGQGPEFLTYFQNEAQLDKSGLPSDRFFAERPEGSVSTLKIQRTQQEDSAVYLCASSSPGGRDYEQYFGPGTRLTVT.

This sequence joins TRBV28 and TRBJ2-2, with 7 positions matching TRBD2. This CDR3 region has 15 residues. Per germline, CDR1 MDHEN and CDR2 SYDVKM. The J segment lost 3 bases and the V segment lost 8 bases, leaving 9 bases of the junction unmatched. This CDR3 is CASLVGGGHTGELFF. The DNA for the CDR3 is TGTGCCAGCCTAGTGGGGGGAGGGCACACCGGGGAGCTGTTTTTT.

The J gene is TRBJ1-1, the V gene TRBV2; D not certain. Germline V gene lookup returns CDR1 SNHLY and CDR2 FYNNEI. V was shortened by 6 bases and J by 5 bases, with 10 bases between the two germline ends. The CDR3 length is 12 residues. The CDR3, as DNA: TGTGCCAGCAGGTTGGGCCGGACTGAAGCTTTCTTT. Its translation is CASRLGRTEAFF.

The chain recombines TRBV15 with TRBJ1-2; 9 bases align to TRBD1. CDR3 length equals 15 residues. In germline, CDR1 is LNHNV, CDR2 YYDKDF (reference sequence). V lost 0 bases, J lost 6 bases, and 5 bases stayed unmatched. Here the CDR3 DNA reads TGTGCCACCAGCAGAGACTCACAGGGGGCGCATGGCTACACCTTC. This codes for CATSRDSQGAHGYTF.

The chain recombines TRBV19 with TRBJ1-4; the D gene is possibly TRBD1 (6 bases). Trimming pared 4 bases from V and 3 bases from J, leaving 12 bases between. Germline CDR1 and CDR2: LNHDA and SQIVND (reference sequence). This CDR3 comprises 15 residues. CDR3 residues: CASSNLQGANEKLFF. DNA of the CDR3: TGTGCCAGTAGTAACCTACAGGGCGCTAATGAAAAACTGTTTTTT.

The chain carries TRBV27 and TRBJ2-7, with no clear D. V shed 5 bases and J shed 0 bases, with 17 bases lying between them. This CDR3 is built from 16 residues. Per germline, CDR1 MNHEY and CDR2 SMNVEV (reference sequence). The CDR3: CASSPRLAMSSYEQYF. The CDR3 bases are TGTGCCAGCAGTCCCCGACTCGCCATGAGCTCCTACGAGCAGTACTTC.

V gene TRBV18 combines with J gene TRBJ2-2, with D possibly matching TRBD2 (5 bases). Trimming took 3 bases from V and 5 from J, leaving 13 bases between them. CDR1 is KGHSH and CDR2 is LQKENI in the germline V gene. There are 15 residues in the CDR3. Written as DNA, the CDR3 is TGTGCCAGCTCACCGGGCGCTAGAGGGACCGGGGAGCTGTTTTTT. It encodes CASSPGARGTGELFF.

The V and J genes are TRBV28 and TRBJ2-1, with TRBD2 matching 8 bases. The CDR3 contains 15 residues. J was trimmed by 5 bases and V by 3 bases; bases with no gene match: 6. The V gene's germline CDR1 is MDHEN and CDR2 SYDVKM. CDR3: CASSFLAGINNEQFF. As DNA, the CDR3 is TGTGCCAGCAGTTTTTTAGCGGGAATTAACAATGAGCAGTTCTTC.

J is TRBJ1-1 and V is TRBV5-1, with 7 bases aligning to TRBD1. Germline CDR1 is SGHRS and CDR2 is YFSETQ. V lost 4 bases, J lost 1 base, and 7 bases stayed unmatched. The CDR3 is made up of 15 amino acids. The CDR3 protein is CASSPRQGANTEAFF. In DNA, the CDR3 is TGCGCCAGCAGCCCGAGACAGGGAGCGAACACTGAAGCTTTCTTT.

The CDR3 DNA reads TGCGCCAGCAGCCGTTCCCCAGATAGCAGCAATTCACCCCTCCACTTT. This gives the protein CASSRSPDSSNSPLHF. V is TRBV4-3 and J is TRBJ1-6; no firm D call. The germline V gene has CDR1 LGHNA and CDR2 YSLEER. The length of the CDR3 is 16 residues. Trimming cost V 4 bases and J 7 bases, with 17 bases left between them.